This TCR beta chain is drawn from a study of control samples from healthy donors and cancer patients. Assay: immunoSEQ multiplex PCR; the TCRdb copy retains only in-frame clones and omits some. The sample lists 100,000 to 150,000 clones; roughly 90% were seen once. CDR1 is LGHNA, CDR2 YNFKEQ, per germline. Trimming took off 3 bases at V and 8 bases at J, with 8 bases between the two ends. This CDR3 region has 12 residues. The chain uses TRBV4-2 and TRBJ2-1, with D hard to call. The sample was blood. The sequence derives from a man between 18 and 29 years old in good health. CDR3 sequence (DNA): TGTGCCAGCAGCCAGGAGTCAGATGAGCAGTTCTTC. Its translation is CASSQESDEQFF.